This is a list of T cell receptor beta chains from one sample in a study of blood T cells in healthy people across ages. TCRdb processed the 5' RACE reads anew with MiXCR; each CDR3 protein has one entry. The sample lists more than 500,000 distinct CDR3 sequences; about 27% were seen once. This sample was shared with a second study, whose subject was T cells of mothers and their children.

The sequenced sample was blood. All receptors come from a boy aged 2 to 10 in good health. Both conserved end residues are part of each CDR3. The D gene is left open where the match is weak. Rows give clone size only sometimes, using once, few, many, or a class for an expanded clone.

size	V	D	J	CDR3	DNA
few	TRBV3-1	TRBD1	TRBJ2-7	CASSPQGTGIAYEQYF	TGTGCCAGCAGCCCCCAAGGGACAGGGATAGCCTACGAGCAGTACTTC
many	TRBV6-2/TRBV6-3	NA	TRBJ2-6	CASSNADSGANVLTF	TGTGCCAGCTCGAATGCCGACTCTGGGGCCAACGTCCTGACTTTC
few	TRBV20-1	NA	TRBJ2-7	CSARDGTGETYEQYF	TGCAGTGCTAGAGATGGAACGGGAGAAACCTACGAGCAGTACTTC
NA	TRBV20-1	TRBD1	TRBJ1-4	CSAGTGYNEKLFF	TGCAGTGCAGGGACAGGCTATAATGAAAAACTGTTTTTT
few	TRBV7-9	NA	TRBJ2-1	CASISQEGAGNEQFF	TGTGCCAGCATCTCCCAGGAAGGGGCGGGCAATGAGCAGTTCTTC
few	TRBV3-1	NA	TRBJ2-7	CASSQSVEQYF	TGTGCCAGCAGCCAATCTGTCGAGCAGTACTTC
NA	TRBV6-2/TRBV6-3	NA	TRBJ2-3	CASSFGLGTDTQYF	TGTGCCAGCAGTTTCGGACTTGGCACAGATACGCAGTATTTT
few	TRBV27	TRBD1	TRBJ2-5	CASSLSKGAQETQYF	TGTGCCAGCAGTTTATCGAAGGGGGCCCAAGAGACCCAGTACTTC
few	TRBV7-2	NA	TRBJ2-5	CASSLEGLLQETQYF	TGTGCCAGCAGCTTAGAGGGACTGCTCCAAGAGACCCAGTACTTC
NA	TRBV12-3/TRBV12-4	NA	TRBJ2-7	CASSFAREQYF	TGTGCCAGCAGCTTCGCCCGCGAGCAGTACTTC
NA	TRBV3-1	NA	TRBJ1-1	CASTAFRGAGTEAFF	TGTGCCAGCACCGCCTTCCGAGGAGCGGGGACTGAAGCTTTCTTT
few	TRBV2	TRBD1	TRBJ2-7	CASAGQGYEQYF	TGTGCCAGCGCGGGACAGGGCTACGAGCAGTACTTC
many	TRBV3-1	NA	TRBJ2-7	CASSQRYEQYF	TGTGCCAGCAGCCAAAGATACGAGCAGTACTTC
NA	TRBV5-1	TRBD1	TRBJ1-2	CASTENPGQGVRGYTF	TGCGCCAGCACCGAGAACCCGGGACAGGGGGTTAGGGGCTACACCTTC
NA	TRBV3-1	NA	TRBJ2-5	CASSQKGGGTQYF	TGTGCCAGCAGCCAAAAGGGAGGGGGGACCCAGTACTTC
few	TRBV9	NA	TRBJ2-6	CASSVEGGGANVLTF	TGTGCCAGCAGCGTGGAGGGCGGAGGGGCCAACGTCCTGACTTTC
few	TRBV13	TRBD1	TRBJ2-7	CASSLYRDSPYEQYF	TGTGCCAGCAGCTTATACCGGGACAGTCCCTACGAGCAGTACTTC
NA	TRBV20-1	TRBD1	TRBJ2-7	CSATGTAYSYEQYF	TGCAGTGCCACCGGGACAGCTTACTCCTACGAGCAGTACTTC
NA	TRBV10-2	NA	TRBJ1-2	CASSDTTVGPGGYTF	TGCGCCAGCAGTGATACGACCGTGGGTCCGGGGGGCTACACCTTC
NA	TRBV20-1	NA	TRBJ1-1	CSASFDTEAFF	TGCAGTGCTAGTTTCGACACTGAAGCTTTCTTT
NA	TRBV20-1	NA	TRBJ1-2	CRAPELGAWTF	TGCAGAGCTCCCGAGTTGGGAGCATGGACCTTC
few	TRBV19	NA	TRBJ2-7	CASGPNSYEQYF	TGTGCCAGTGGACCGAACTCCTACGAGCAGTACTTC
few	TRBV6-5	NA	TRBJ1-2	CASSYSGEAYGYTF	TGTGCCAGCAGTTACTCGGGGGAGGCCTATGGCTACACCTTC
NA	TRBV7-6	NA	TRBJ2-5	CASRASQGRRETLYF	TGTGCCAGCAGGGCTTCACAGGGACGGAGGGAGACCCTGTACTTC
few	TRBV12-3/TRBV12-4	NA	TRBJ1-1	CASSADGEAFF	TGTGCCAGCAGTGCGGACGGTGAAGCTTTCTTT
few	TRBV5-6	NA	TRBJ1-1	CASSFGAVEAFF	TGTGCCAGCAGCTTTGGAGCGGTTGAAGCTTTCTTT
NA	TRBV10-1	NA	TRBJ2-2	CASSEGGGNTGELFF	TGCGCCAGCAGTGAGGGGGGTGGGAACACCGGGGAGCTGTTTTTT
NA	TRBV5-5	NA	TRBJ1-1	CASSLGPYLYTEAFF	TGTGCCAGCAGCTTGGGTCCCTACCTCTACACTGAAGCTTTCTTT
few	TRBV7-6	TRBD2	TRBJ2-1	CASFPGLADNEQFF	TGTGCCAGCTTCCCGGGACTAGCGGACAATGAGCAGTTCTTC
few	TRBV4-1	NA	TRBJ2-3	CASSQDSRTDTQYF	TGCGCCAGCAGCCAAGATTCTCGGACAGATACGCAGTATTTT
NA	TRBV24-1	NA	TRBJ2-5	CDATDIPRNRDGETQYF	TGTGACGCTACAGACATCCCCAGGAACAGGGACGGGGAGACCCAGTACTTC
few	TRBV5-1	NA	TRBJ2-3	CASSLNRGSTDTQYF	TGCGCCAGCAGCTTGAATCGGGGGAGCACAGATACGCAGTATTTT
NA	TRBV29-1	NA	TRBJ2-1	CSARRGTRGRYNEQFF	TGCAGCGCCAGACGAGGGACCAGGGGACGCTACAATGAGCAGTTCTTC
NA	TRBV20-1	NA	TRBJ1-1	CSATLMNTEAFF	TGCAGTGCTACACTCATGAACACTGAAGCTTTCTTT
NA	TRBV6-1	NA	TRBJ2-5	CASSNPGEGETQYF	TGTGCCAGCAGTAATCCCGGAGAGGGAGAGACCCAGTACTTC
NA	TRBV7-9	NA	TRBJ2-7	CASSPQDTYEQYF	TGTGCCAGCAGCCCCCAGGACACCTACGAGCAGTACTTC
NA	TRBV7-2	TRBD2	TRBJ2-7	CASSHLADFSYEQYF	TGTGCCAGCAGCCACCTAGCGGATTTCTCCTACGAGCAGTACTTC
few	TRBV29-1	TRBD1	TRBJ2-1	CSVEALQGVGFF	TGCAGCGTTGAAGCCCTTCAGGGGGTCGGGTTCTTC
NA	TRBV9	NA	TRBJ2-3	CASSPAGAGVDTQYF	TGTGCCAGCAGCCCGGCAGGGGCCGGCGTAGATACGCAGTATTTT
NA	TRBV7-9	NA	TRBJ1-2	CASSPVLKSYGYTF	TGTGCCAGCAGCCCCGTTTTGAAGTCCTATGGCTACACCTTC
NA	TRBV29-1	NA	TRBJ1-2	CSVGNALDGYTF	TGCAGCGTTGGTAACGCACTAGATGGCTACACCTTC
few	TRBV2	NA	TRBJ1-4	CASGRTGAFEKLFF	TGTGCCAGCGGGAGGACGGGGGCGTTTGAAAAACTGTTTTTT
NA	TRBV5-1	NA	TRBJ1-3	CASSDAGSGNTIYF	TGCGCCAGCAGCGACGCGGGCTCTGGAAACACCATATATTTT
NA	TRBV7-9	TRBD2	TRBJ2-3	CASSLSAGGFSDTQYF	TGTGCCAGCAGCTTATCGGCGGGGGGGTTCTCAGATACGCAGTATTTT
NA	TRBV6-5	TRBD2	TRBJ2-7	CASSYRVRLAGGEQYF	TGTGCCAGCAGTTACCGGGTACGACTAGCGGGGGGCGAGCAGTACTTC
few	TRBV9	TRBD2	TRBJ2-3	CASSVKPAGGPDTQYF	TGTGCCAGCAGCGTAAAACCAGCGGGGGGCCCAGATACGCAGTATTTT
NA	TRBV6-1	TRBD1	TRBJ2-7	CASLSRGPGTGSYEQYF	TGTGCCAGCCTCAGCCGGGGCCCCGGGACAGGGTCCTACGAGCAGTACTTC
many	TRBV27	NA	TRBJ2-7	CASSFGRSYEQYF	TGTGCCAGCAGCTTCGGTAGATCCTACGAGCAGTACTTC